The clone carrying this T cell receptor (beta chain) was seen at least ten times. CDR3 length: 13 residues. Trimming shortened V by 0 bases and J by 4 bases, and 7 bases separated the two germline ends. The V gene's germline CDR1 is SGDLS and CDR2 YYNGEE. The TCR beta CDR3 regions underwent amplification from RNA transcripts. In the first round, RT-PCR was carried out with HTBI primers, and a multiplex PCR formed the second round. MiXCR, run by TCRdb on the multiplex PCR reads, gives a single entry per CDR3 protein. The sample lists 300,000 to 400,000 distinct CDR3 sequences, 17% occurring once. These data come from a study of Graves' ophthalmopathy and Graves' hyperthyroidism. Every ophthalmopathy donor presented moderate-to-severe activity, CAS ≥3, NOSPECS ≥4 and duration under 3 months. The authors used Ficoll-Paque density gradient centrifugation to separate PBMCs. The input was around 9 ml of fresh peripheral blood.

The TCR comes from an adult man with Graves' ophthalmopathy. The V call is TRBV9, the J call TRBJ1-2; D is uncertain. What was sequenced was peripheral blood. In DNA form, the CDR3 reads TGTGCCAGCAGCGTAGGTTTCGGCTATGGCTACACCTTC. Its protein is CASSVGFGYGYTF.